This T cell receptor (beta chain) comes out of a study of breast tumors, draining lymph nodes, adjacent tissues. Germline V gene sequence: CDR1 SGHDT, CDR2 YYEEEE. This CDR3 is built from 15 residues. V shed 0 bases, J shed 11 bases, and the junction held 14 bases outside the gene matches. Samples came from axillary lymph nodes draining the breast cancer. TCRdb reanalysed the multiplex PCR reads using MiXCR and keeps one entry per CDR3 protein. Altogether tens of thousands of distinct CDR3 sequences are present, around 29% being singletons, with the ten largest covering roughly 7.3%. Study findings and constraints: Compared with basal-like, luminal-like tumors shared significantly more repertoire with nontumor tissue. Data only fit, rather than demonstrated, lymph node origin of most tumor T cells. Tumor TCR diversity was below lymph nodes but above nontumor tissue. Findings are consistent with lymph node origin and intratumoral expansion of most tumor T cells.

This clonotype was seen many times. The antigen remains undetermined. This TCR was recovered from a female donor with breast cancer. Some clones in this sample may be carry-over from other donors' samples. The specimen sequenced was axillary lymph node tissue. This chain links TRBV5-6 with TRBJ2-7; TRBD2 aligns across 7 bases. The CDR3: CASSLGAGEVLVEYF. As DNA, the CDR3 is TGTGCCAGCAGCTTGGGGGCGGGAGAAGTTTTGGTGGAGTACTTC.